The rows below give T cell receptor beta chains drawn from one sample of a study of beta chain features in type 1 diabetes. Data came from immunoSEQ multiplex PCR; TCRdb stores just in-frame clones and leaves some out. The data show about 230,000 clones, 9.6% seen once. Sequencing input: naive CD4+ T cells from blood. These receptors were collected from a woman between 18 and 29 years old in good health. CDR3s include the opening cysteine and the closing phenylalanine or tryptophan. D genes are given only for firm matches. Not every row has a clone size; where given, it reads once, few, many or a size class.

abundance: .; j_gene: TRBJ2-7; d_gene: .; v_gene: TRBV25-1; CDR3aa: CASENRGGRGEQYF; CDR3nt: TGTGCCAGCGAAAACCGGGGAGGACGGGGCGAGCAGTACTTC
abundance: few; j_gene: TRBJ2-7; d_gene: TRBD2; v_gene: TRBV28; CDR3aa: CASSLGGRDRSYEQYF; CDR3nt: TGTGCCAGCAGTTTAGGCGGGAGGGATAGATCCTACGAGCAGTACTTC
abundance: few; j_gene: TRBJ2-7; d_gene: TRBD2; v_gene: TRBV6-1; CDR3aa: CASSATSGGIYEQYF; CDR3nt: TGTGCCAGCAGTGCCACTAGCGGGGGGATCTACGAGCAGTACTTC
abundance: few; j_gene: TRBJ2-7; d_gene: TRBD2; v_gene: TRBV11-2; CDR3aa: CASSLGGRDYDEQYF; CDR3nt: TGTGCCAGCAGCTTAGGCGGGAGGGACTACGACGAGCAGTACTTC
abundance: .; j_gene: TRBJ1-1; d_gene: TRBD1; v_gene: TRBV5-1; CDR3aa: CASSLGQGASTEAFF; CDR3nt: TGCGCCAGCAGCTTAGGACAGGGGGCTAGCACTGAAGCTTTCTTT
abundance: .; j_gene: TRBJ2-1; d_gene: TRBD2; v_gene: TRBV7-9; CDR3aa: CASSPNPTTSFLQFF; CDR3nt: TGTGCCAGCAGCCCAAACCCCACGACTAGCTTCTTGCAGTTCTTC
abundance: .; j_gene: TRBJ2-6; d_gene: .; v_gene: TRBV2; CDR3aa: CASSVNSNVLTF; CDR3nt: TGTGCCAGCAGTGTAAACAGCAACGTCCTGACTTTC
abundance: few; j_gene: TRBJ1-3; d_gene: .; v_gene: TRBV30; CDR3aa: CAWSVKAGIGNTIYF; CDR3nt: TGTGCCTGGAGTGTAAAGGCAGGGATCGGAAACACCATATATTTT
abundance: .; j_gene: TRBJ1-5; d_gene: .; v_gene: TRBV23-1; CDR3aa: CASSLFSNSNQPQHF; CDR3nt: TGCGCCAGCAGTCTATTCAGTAATAGCAATCAGCCCCAGCATTTT
abundance: .; j_gene: TRBJ1-2; d_gene: TRBD1; v_gene: TRBV5-1; CDR3aa: CASSRETGGYGYTF; CDR3nt: TGCGCCAGCAGCCGCGAAACAGGGGGCTATGGCTACACCTTC
abundance: few; j_gene: TRBJ2-2; d_gene: .; v_gene: TRBV19; CDR3aa: CASSIVSGNTGELFF; CDR3nt: TGTGCCAGTAGTATAGTGAGCGGTAACACCGGGGAGCTGTTTTTT
abundance: few; j_gene: TRBJ1-2; d_gene: .; v_gene: TRBV27; CDR3aa: CASSLGRANYGYTF; CDR3nt: TGTGCCAGCAGTTTGGGCAGAGCTAACTATGGCTACACCTTC
abundance: .; j_gene: TRBJ2-5; d_gene: TRBD2; v_gene: TRBV19; CDR3aa: CASSMSPSGTSGTIRTQYF; CDR3nt: TGTGCCAGTAGTATGAGCCCTTCCGGGACTAGCGGTACTATCCGGACCCAGTACTTC
abundance: .; j_gene: TRBJ1-1; d_gene: .; v_gene: TRBV7-9; CDR3aa: CASSLEGENTEAFF; CDR3nt: TGTGCCAGCAGCTTAGAGGGGGAGAACACTGAAGCTTTCTTT
abundance: .; j_gene: TRBJ2-1; d_gene: TRBD2; v_gene: TRBV14; CDR3aa: CASSHSRTSFSNEQFF; CDR3nt: TGTGCCAGCAGCCATTCCAGGACTAGTTTTTCCAATGAGCAGTTCTTC
abundance: few; j_gene: TRBJ2-1; d_gene: .; v_gene: TRBV30; CDR3aa: CAWSVHVGSNEQFF; CDR3nt: TGTGCCTGGAGTGTACACGTCGGGAGCAATGAGCAGTTCTTC
abundance: .; j_gene: TRBJ2-5; d_gene: .; v_gene: TRBV30; CDR3aa: CAWSIQGIETQYF; CDR3nt: TGTGCCTGGAGTATACAGGGAATAGAGACCCAGTACTTC
abundance: .; j_gene: TRBJ2-2; d_gene: TRBD2; v_gene: TRBV2; CDR3aa: CASTLTSGGADGELFF; CDR3nt: TGTGCCAGCACCCTGACTAGCGGGGGGGCGGACGGGGAGCTGTTTTTT
abundance: .; j_gene: TRBJ2-7; d_gene: TRBD2; v_gene: TRBV7-9; CDR3aa: CASSRPGRERPYEQYF; CDR3nt: TGTGCCAGCAGCCGTCCGGGGCGGGAGAGGCCGTACGAGCAGTACTTC
abundance: many; j_gene: TRBJ2-5; d_gene: .; v_gene: TRBV5-4; CDR3aa: CASRSGAKETQYF; CDR3nt: TGTGCCAGCAGATCAGGGGCGAAAGAGACCCAGTACTTC
abundance: .; j_gene: TRBJ1-2; d_gene: TRBD1; v_gene: TRBV19; CDR3aa: CASIQMDRGNYGYTF; CDR3nt: TGTGCCAGTATTCAGATGGACAGGGGGAACTATGGCTACACCTTC
abundance: few; j_gene: TRBJ1-6; d_gene: TRBD1; v_gene: TRBV5-6; CDR3aa: CASSLTQGDSPLHF; CDR3nt: TGTGCCAGCAGCTTGACTCAGGGGGATTCACCCCTCCACTTT
abundance: few; j_gene: TRBJ1-2; d_gene: TRBD1; v_gene: TRBV5-1; CDR3aa: CASSWGQGEGYTF; CDR3nt: TGCGCCAGCAGCTGGGGACAGGGAGAGGGCTACACCTTC
abundance: .; j_gene: TRBJ2-5; d_gene: .; v_gene: TRBV30; CDR3aa: CAWSGYGQETQYF; CDR3nt: TGTGCCTGGAGTGGGTACGGCCAAGAGACCCAGTACTTC
abundance: .; j_gene: TRBJ1-5; d_gene: .; v_gene: TRBV30; CDR3aa: CAWSWGGLSNQPQHF; CDR3nt: TGTGCCTGGAGTTGGGGGGGATTGAGCAATCAGCCCCAGCATTTT
abundance: .; j_gene: TRBJ2-7; d_gene: .; v_gene: TRBV30; CDR3aa: CAWSYTAYEQYF; CDR3nt: TGTGCCTGGAGTTATACAGCTTACGAGCAGTACTTC
abundance: .; j_gene: TRBJ1-5; d_gene: .; v_gene: TRBV7-9; CDR3aa: CASSLDGTPNQPQHF; CDR3nt: TGTGCCAGCAGCTTAGACGGGACACCCAATCAGCCCCAGCATTTT
abundance: few; j_gene: TRBJ1-2; d_gene: .; v_gene: TRBV19; CDR3aa: CASSATGREDGYTF; CDR3nt: TGTGCCAGTAGTGCCACGGGACGGGAGGATGGCTACACCTTC
abundance: few; j_gene: TRBJ1-5; d_gene: .; v_gene: TRBV6-1; CDR3aa: CASSEARQPQHF; CDR3nt: TGTGCCAGCAGTGAAGCGCGTCAGCCCCAGCATTTT
abundance: .; j_gene: TRBJ2-3; d_gene: TRBD1; v_gene: TRBV11-2; CDR3aa: CASSSRLDRYTDTQYF; CDR3nt: TGTGCCAGCAGCTCAAGACTGGACAGGTACACAGATACGCAGTATTTT
abundance: few; j_gene: TRBJ1-1; d_gene: TRBD1; v_gene: TRBV14; CDR3aa: CASSRRTGGHTEAFF; CDR3nt: TGTGCCAGCAGCCGCCGCACAGGGGGGCACACTGAAGCTTTCTTT
abundance: many; j_gene: TRBJ1-4; d_gene: .; v_gene: TRBV29-1; CDR3aa: CSARSREKLFF; CDR3nt: TGCAGCGCCCGGAGTCGTGAAAAACTGTTTTTT
abundance: .; j_gene: TRBJ2-7; d_gene: TRBD1; v_gene: TRBV27; CDR3aa: CASSFEGQGALREQYF; CDR3nt: TGTGCCAGCAGTTTTGAAGGACAGGGGGCTTTGAGGGAGCAGTACTTC
abundance: .; j_gene: TRBJ2-1; d_gene: TRBD2; v_gene: TRBV5-5; CDR3aa: CASSLGGGSNEQFF; CDR3nt: TGTGCCAGCAGCTTGGGGGGCGGGAGCAATGAGCAGTTCTTC
abundance: .; j_gene: TRBJ1-1; d_gene: .; v_gene: TRBV19; CDR3aa: CASSIRQMNTEAFF; CDR3nt: TGTGCCAGTAGTATCCGACAGATGAACACTGAAGCTTTCTTT
abundance: few; j_gene: TRBJ1-2; d_gene: .; v_gene: TRBV30; CDR3aa: CASRLRQGTGYTF; CDR3nt: TGTGCCTCCAGATTGAGGCAGGGGACCGGCTACACCTTC
abundance: .; j_gene: TRBJ2-2; d_gene: .; v_gene: TRBV25-1; CDR3aa: CASSDPRRFNTGELFF; CDR3nt: TGTGCCAGCAGTGACCCCCGGAGGTTCAACACCGGGGAGCTGTTTTTT
abundance: .; j_gene: TRBJ2-1; d_gene: .; v_gene: TRBV5-1; CDR3aa: CASSRRNEQFF; CDR3nt: TGCGCCAGCAGCCGCAGGAATGAGCAGTTCTTC
abundance: .; j_gene: TRBJ2-7; d_gene: .; v_gene: TRBV30; CDR3aa: CAWNSRITYEQYF; CDR3nt: TGTGCCTGGAACTCGCGGATTACCTACGAGCAGTACTTC
abundance: few; j_gene: TRBJ2-5; d_gene: TRBD2; v_gene: TRBV29-1; CDR3aa: CSVEAGLAGTETQYF; CDR3nt: TGCAGCGTTGAAGCCGGACTAGCGGGAACGGAGACCCAGTACTTC
abundance: many; j_gene: TRBJ2-7; d_gene: .; v_gene: TRBV18; CDR3aa: CASSPPAKTYEQYF; CDR3nt: TGTGCCAGCTCACCACCGGCCAAGACCTACGAGCAGTACTTC
abundance: .; j_gene: TRBJ1-5; d_gene: TRBD1; v_gene: TRBV5-1; CDR3aa: CASSLGQGALQPQHF; CDR3nt: TGCGCCAGCAGCTTGGGACAGGGGGCTTTGCAGCCCCAGCATTTT
abundance: few; j_gene: TRBJ1-1; d_gene: TRBD1; v_gene: TRBV30; CDR3aa: CAWGQGGTEAFF; CDR3nt: TGTGCCTGGGGACAGGGTGGGACTGAAGCTTTCTTT
abundance: .; j_gene: TRBJ2-1; d_gene: .; v_gene: TRBV30; CDR3aa: CAWSHYPFSGQSYNEQFF; CDR3nt: TGTGCCTGGAGCCATTACCCATTTTCAGGGCAGAGCTACAATGAGCAGTTCTTC
abundance: .; j_gene: TRBJ2-3; d_gene: TRBD2; v_gene: TRBV4-1; CDR3aa: CASSQDGTSGGSDTQYF; CDR3nt: TGCGCCAGCAGCCAGGACGGGACTAGCGGGGGGTCAGATACGCAGTATTTT
abundance: .; j_gene: TRBJ2-1; d_gene: .; v_gene: TRBV11-2; CDR3aa: CASSLVGRGKFNEQFF; CDR3nt: TGTGCCAGCAGCTTAGTCGGTAGGGGAAAGTTCAATGAGCAGTTCTTC
abundance: few; j_gene: TRBJ1-1; d_gene: .; v_gene: TRBV9; CDR3aa: CASSLYGEGNTEAFF; CDR3nt: TGTGCCAGCAGCCTATACGGGGAGGGGAACACTGAAGCTTTCTTT
abundance: .; j_gene: TRBJ1-2; d_gene: .; v_gene: TRBV5-1; CDR3aa: CASSPNLQGGYGYTF; CDR3nt: TGCGCCAGCAGCCCAAACCTACAGGGCGGCTATGGCTACACCTTC
abundance: few; j_gene: TRBJ2-2; d_gene: .; v_gene: TRBV5-1; CDR3aa: CASSPATGLTGELFF; CDR3nt: TGCGCCAGCAGCCCCGCAACAGGGTTGACCGGGGAGCTGTTTTTT
abundance: few; j_gene: TRBJ2-5; d_gene: .; v_gene: TRBV5-1; CDR3aa: CASSPPGGETQYF; CDR3nt: TGCGCCAGCAGCCCCCCGGGCGGGGAGACCCAGTACTTC
abundance: few; j_gene: TRBJ1-2; d_gene: .; v_gene: TRBV5-1; CDR3aa: CASSPNRVVDYGYTF; CDR3nt: TGCGCCAGCAGCCCCAACAGGGTAGTCGACTATGGCTACACCTTC
abundance: few; j_gene: TRBJ1-5; d_gene: TRBD1; v_gene: TRBV12-5; CDR3aa: CASGLSTGGRQPQHF; CDR3nt: TGTGCTAGTGGTTTGAGCACAGGGGGAAGGCAGCCCCAGCATTTT
abundance: many; j_gene: TRBJ2-6; d_gene: .; v_gene: TRBV23-1; CDR3aa: CASSQSGGRDSGANVLTF; CDR3nt: TGCGCCAGCAGTCAATCGGGTGGCAGGGACTCTGGGGCCAACGTCCTGACTTTC
abundance: .; j_gene: TRBJ1-2; d_gene: .; v_gene: TRBV5-1; CDR3aa: CASSPEGNYGYTF; CDR3nt: TGCGCCAGCAGCCCGGAGGGAAACTATGGCTACACCTTC
abundance: few; j_gene: TRBJ2-4; d_gene: .; v_gene: TRBV14; CDR3aa: CASSQLAKNIQYF; CDR3nt: TGTGCCAGCAGCCAACTAGCCAAAAACATTCAGTACTTC
abundance: few; j_gene: TRBJ2-5; d_gene: TRBD2; v_gene: TRBV9; CDR3aa: CASSAASGPETQYF; CDR3nt: TGTGCCAGCAGCGCCGCTAGCGGGCCAGAGACCCAGTACTTC
abundance: few; j_gene: TRBJ1-5; d_gene: .; v_gene: TRBV15; CDR3aa: CATSRTRIGNQPQHF; CDR3nt: TGTGCCACCAGCAGAACGCGTATTGGCAATCAGCCCCAGCATTTT
abundance: .; j_gene: TRBJ2-7; d_gene: .; v_gene: TRBV4-2; CDR3aa: CASSQWGGGVNYEQYF; CDR3nt: TGTGCCAGCAGCCAGTGGGGAGGGGGTGTGAACTACGAGCAGTACTTC
abundance: few; j_gene: TRBJ2-3; d_gene: TRBD2; v_gene: TRBV9; CDR3aa: CASSEASGADTQYF; CDR3nt: TGTGCCAGCAGCGAGGCTAGCGGGGCAGATACGCAGTATTTT